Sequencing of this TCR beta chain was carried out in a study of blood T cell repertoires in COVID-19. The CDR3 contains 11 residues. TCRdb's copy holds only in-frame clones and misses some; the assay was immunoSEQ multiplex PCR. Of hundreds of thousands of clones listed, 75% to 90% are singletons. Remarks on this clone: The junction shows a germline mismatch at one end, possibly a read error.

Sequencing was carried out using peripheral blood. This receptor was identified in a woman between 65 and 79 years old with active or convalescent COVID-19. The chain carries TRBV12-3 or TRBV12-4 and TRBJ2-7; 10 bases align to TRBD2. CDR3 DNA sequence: TGTGCCAGCAGCCATGGGACTAGCGCACACTTC. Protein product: CASSHGTSAHF.